The clone carrying this T cell receptor (beta chain) was observed a handful of times. This sample is drawn from a study of response to subunit inactivated influenza vaccine. TCRdb called the RT-PCR reads again in MiXCR, with one record for every CDR3 protein. This sample has roughly 700,000 distinct CDR3 sequences; about 15% occur once, and the top ten carry approximately 6.5%. The ends lost 5 bases at V and 1 base at J; junction bases unmatched: 2. This CDR3 has 12 amino acids. Germline V gives CDR1 DFQATT, CDR2 SNEGSKA (reference sequence). The sample in question was PBMCs from blood, obtained 14 to 15 days before vaccination. The TCR comes from a man between 50 and 59 years old who received an inactivated influenza vaccine. V gene TRBV20-1 combines with J gene TRBJ2-7, with TRBD2 identical over 7 bases. CDR3 sequence reads: CSAGEGSYEQYF. The CDR3 region has the DNA TGCAGTGCTGGGGAGGGGTCCTACGAGCAGTACTTC.